This TCR beta chain emerged from a study of technical replicates of blood from several donors. The germline V gene has CDR1 SGHTA and CDR2 FQGNSA. CDR3 length: 14 amino acids. Trimming cost V 7 bases and J 5 bases; bases outside gene matches: 9. TCRdb's copy holds only in-frame clones and misses some; the assay was immunoSEQ multiplex PCR. Among roughly 76,000 clones listed, around 94% were seen once. Sequencing used T cells isolated from PBMCs. This sequence was found in a human donor in good health. The chain recombines TRBV7-2 with TRBJ1-2; TRBD1 aligns across 8 bases. The CDR3 sequence is CASTDPGGPYGYTF. In DNA form, the CDR3 reads TGTGCCAGCACCGACCCAGGGGGCCCGTATGGCTACACCTTC.